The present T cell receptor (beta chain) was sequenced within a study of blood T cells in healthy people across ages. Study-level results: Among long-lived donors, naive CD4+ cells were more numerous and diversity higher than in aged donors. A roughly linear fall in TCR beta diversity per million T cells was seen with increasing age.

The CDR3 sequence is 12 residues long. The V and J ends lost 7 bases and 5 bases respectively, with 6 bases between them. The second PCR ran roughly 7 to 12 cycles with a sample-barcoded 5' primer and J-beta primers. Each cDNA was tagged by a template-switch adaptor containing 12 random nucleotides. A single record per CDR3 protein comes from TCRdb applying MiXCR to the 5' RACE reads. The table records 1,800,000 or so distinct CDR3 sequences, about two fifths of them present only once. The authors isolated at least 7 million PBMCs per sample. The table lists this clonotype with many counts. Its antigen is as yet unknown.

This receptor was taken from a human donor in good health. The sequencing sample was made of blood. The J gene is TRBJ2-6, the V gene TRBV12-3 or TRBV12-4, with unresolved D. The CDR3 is CASIQRANVLTF. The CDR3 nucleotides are TGTGCCAGCATCCAACGGGCCAACGTCCTGACTTTC.